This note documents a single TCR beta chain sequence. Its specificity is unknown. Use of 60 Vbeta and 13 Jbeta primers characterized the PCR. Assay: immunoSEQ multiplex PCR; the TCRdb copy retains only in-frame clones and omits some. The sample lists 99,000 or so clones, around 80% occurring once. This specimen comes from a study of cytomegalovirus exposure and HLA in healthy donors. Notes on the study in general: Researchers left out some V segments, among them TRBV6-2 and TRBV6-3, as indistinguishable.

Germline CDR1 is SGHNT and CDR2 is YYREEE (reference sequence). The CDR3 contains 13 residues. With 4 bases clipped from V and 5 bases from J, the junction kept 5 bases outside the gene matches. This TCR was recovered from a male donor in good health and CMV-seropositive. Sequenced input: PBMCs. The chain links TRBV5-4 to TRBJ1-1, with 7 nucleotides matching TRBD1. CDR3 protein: CASSLGQATEAFF. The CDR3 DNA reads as TGTGCCAGCAGCCTTGGACAGGCGACTGAAGCTTTCTTT.